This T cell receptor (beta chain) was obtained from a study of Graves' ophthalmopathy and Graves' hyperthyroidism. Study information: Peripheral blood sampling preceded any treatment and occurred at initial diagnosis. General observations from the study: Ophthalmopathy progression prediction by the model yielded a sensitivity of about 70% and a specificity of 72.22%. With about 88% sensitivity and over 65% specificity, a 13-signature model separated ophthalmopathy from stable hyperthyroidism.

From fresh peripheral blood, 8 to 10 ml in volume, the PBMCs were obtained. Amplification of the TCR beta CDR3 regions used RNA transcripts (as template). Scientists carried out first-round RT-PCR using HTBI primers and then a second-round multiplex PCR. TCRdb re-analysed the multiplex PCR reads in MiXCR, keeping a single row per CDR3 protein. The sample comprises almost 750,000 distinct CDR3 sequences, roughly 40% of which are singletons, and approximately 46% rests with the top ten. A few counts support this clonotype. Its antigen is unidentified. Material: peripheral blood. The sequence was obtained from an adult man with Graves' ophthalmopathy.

CDR3 nucleotide sequence: TGCGCCAGCAGGCCATTGGGACAGATACACCAAGAGACCCAGTACTTC. It specifies CASRPLGQIHQETQYF. V is TRBV5-1 and J is TRBJ2-5, with 7 bases that match TRBD1. Looked up from germline, CDR1 is SGHRS and CDR2 is YFSETQ. The CDR3 loop spans 16 amino acids. J gave up 0 bases and V 5 bases, and 10 bases lay outside the gene matches.